Presented here are 8 T cell receptor beta chains from one specimen sequenced in a study of blood T cells in healthy people across ages. Sample-barcoded 5' priming and a J-beta primer mix drove a second PCR of about 6 to 12 cycles. TCRdb redid the calling of the 5' RACE reads with MiXCR, one entry per CDR3 protein. Of over 600,000 distinct CDR3 sequences detected, roughly three fifths appear once; the ten largest clones hold roughly 24%. The sample consisted of blood. These TCRs come from a man in his forties or fifties in good health.

Only a few counts were recorded for this clonotype. The rearrangement uses TRBV10-3 and TRBJ2-5; 9 bases are a match to TRBD2. CDR1 and CDR2 (germline): ENHRY, SYGVKD. The CDR3 loop spans 14 amino acids. The V segment lost 4 bases and the J segment 3 bases; nucleotides outside the gene matches: 3. The DNA of the CDR3 is TGTGCCATCAGTGGGTCTAGCGGGGAAGAGACCCAGTACTTC. This sequence encodes CAISGSSGEETQYF.

Worth noting for this clonotype: One junction end does not reproduce the germline sequence, and a read error may be involved. The CDR3 protein is CATSREGTGYGYTF. The CDR3 DNA follows: TGTGCCACCAGCAGAGAGGGGACAGGCTATGGTTACACCTTC. The V and J genes are TRBV15 and TRBJ1-2; 8 nucleotides line up with TRBD1. The CDR3 length is 14 residues. Germline V gene sequence: CDR1 LNHNV, CDR2 YYDKDF (reference sequence). Complete variable domain (other parts from reference TRBV15 and TRBJ1-2): DAMVIQNPRYQVTQFGKPVTLSCSQTLNHNVMYWYQQKSSQAPKLLFHYYDKDFNNEADTPDNFQSRRPNTSFCFLDIRSPGLGDTAMYLCATSREGTGYGYTFGSGTRLTVV.

The gene calls are TRBV5-6 and TRBJ2-3; maybe TRBD2 (5 bases). The length of the CDR3 is 16 residues. V was trimmed by 4 bases and J by 5 bases, leaving 20 bases between them. CDR1 is SGHDT, CDR2 YYEEEE, per germline. CDR3 region: CASSLLATRGRDTQYF. DNA for the CDR3: TGTGCCAGCAGCCTACTTGCCACACGGGGAAGAGATACGCAGTATTTT.

This sequence joins TRBV4-2 and TRBJ2-2; TRBD1 might be the D (5 bases). Germline CDR1 reads LGHNA; CDR2 reads YNFKEQ. CDR3 length: 19 residues. Trimming shortened V by 0 bases and J by 1 base, and 18 bases separated the two germline ends. The CDR3 is CASSQDLGQGLLNTGELFF. The DNA for the CDR3 is TGTGCCAGCAGCCAAGACCTGGGCCAGGGATTATTGAACACCGGGGAGCTGTTTTTT.

This clonotype has more than one count but fewer than ten. At one boundary the junction diverges from the germline segment, which might be a read error. V is TRBV12-3 or TRBV12-4 and J is TRBJ1-1; D gene unclear. The CDR3 sequence is 13 residues long. For the CDR3, the DNA is TGCGCCAGCAGCTTGAAGAGAAACACTGAAGCTTTCTTT. This sequence encodes CASSLKRNTEAFF.

The chain is built from TRBV3-1 and TRBJ2-7; tentatively, D is TRBD2 (6 bases). Germline values: CDR1 LGHDT, CDR2 YNNKEL (reference sequence). The CDR3 is made up of 16 amino acids. Trimming stripped 3 bases from V and 3 bases from J, with 18 bases between. Written as DNA, the CDR3 is TGTGCCAGCAGCCAGGGGCTAGCGCTCGGTTACTACGAGCAGTACTTC. Its protein product is CASSQGLALGYYEQYF.

The chain is built from TRBV9 and TRBJ1-1; D uncertain. With 3 bases removed from V and 4 bases from J, the gap between germline ends came to 13 bases. CDR1 and CDR2 from the germline V gene are SGDLS and YYNGEE. The CDR3 length is 14 residues. The CDR3 here is CASSAFLASTEAFF. The CDR3 nucleotides are TGTGCCAGCAGCGCCTTCCTTGCGAGCACTGAAGCTTTCTTT.

This chain connects TRBV18 to TRBJ2-1, with D hard to call. CDR3 length: 14 residues. V was clipped by 0 bases and J by 6 bases, with 9 bases between them. Germline lookup yields CDR1 KGHSH and CDR2 LQKENI. The CDR3 DNA is TGTGCCAGCTCACCACCGGCAGGCCCCAATGAGCAGTTCTTC. It codes for CASSPPAGPNEQFF. The full variable domain, completed using reference TRBV18 and TRBJ2-1, is NAGVMQNPRHLVRRRGQEARLRCSPMKGHSHVYWYRQLPEEGLKFMVYLQKENIIDESGMPKERFSAEFPKEGPSILRIQQVVRGDSAAYFCASSPPAGPNEQFFGPGTRLTVL.